The present TCR beta chain was sequenced within a study of cytomegalovirus exposure and HLA in healthy donors (dated by TCRdb to about 2017). With respect to the entire study: An earlier analysis of several hundred of the donors reported about 280 Gb of sequence data and around 110 million unique TCR beta sequences obtained from some 200 million T cells. Rather than using new phenotypic data, the later analysis identified candidate immune exposures from TCR beta sequences and from how often those sequences occurred across donors. Every repertoire in the discovery cohort had been generated on one and the same sequencing platform. To decide whether each TCR beta V gene segment behaved as functional or pseudogenic, an earlier analysis of over 500 of the donors relied on high-throughput TCR beta sequencing. A later genetic analysis used genome-wide SNP genotypes for about 55% of the 666 donors, treating that subset as a discovery cohort. The number of donors typed differed by locus, with 629-630 for A, B, C, DRB1 and DQB1, roughly 550 for DQA1, 600 to 610 for DPA1, and approximately 470 for DPB1. Using immunosequencing, the study profiled T cell repertoires from about 650 subjects and related those repertoires to cytomegalovirus serostatus. A later analysis re-analyzed previously published TCR beta repertoires from 600 to 850 donors and added high-resolution HLA genotyping to study TCR occurrence patterns. The aim of the study was to test whether cataloging public T cell receptors could identify signatures of past pathogen exposure. Class I and class II HLA loci were covered by the typing at four-digit resolution. An early release covering roughly 580 HLA-typed donors comprised about 300 gigabases of sequencing data and around 80 million unique TCR sequences. Because of strong linkage in the cohort, roughly five DR-DQ haplotypes were treated as single units for association and clustering. Donor age, sex, ethnicity and CMV serostatus were collected together with the repertoire data. Among the roughly 400 genotyped donors, about 83% belonged to the genetic ancestry cluster associated with self-reported Caucasian donors. In addition to the first cohort of roughly 670 subjects, a separate validation cohort of 130 or so different subjects was used. Across approximately 420 genotyped donors of the cohort, an average of approximately 240,000 unique TCR beta nucleotide sequences per donor were sequenced, and 15% to 20% of those sequences were non-productive. To predict cytomegalovirus infection status, the study combined high-throughput TCR immunosequencing, statistical association of individual TCRs with disease status, and machine learning. Summary of the overall study and its limitations: In an earlier analysis of fewer than 750 of the donors, most TCR beta V segments were observed in productive rearrangements about 90% or about 30% of the time, broadly matching IMGT annotations. In a later analysis, HLA-associated TCR beta chains showed more clonal expansion and lower generation probabilities than non-associated chains that were equally common. Immune exposure information for the cohort was limited to CMV serostatus. A later genetic analysis associated a missense DCLRE1C variant with V-gene and J-gene trimming of TCR beta chains, and an independent cohort replicated the association. A further reported finding was that TCR beta sequences accurately predicted the HLA-A and HLA-B alleles for most subjects in the first cohort. In a later analysis, most CMV-associated TCR beta chains were found to appear HLA-restricted, with HLA associations seemingly driven largely by CMV exposure. Because the 87-base-pair reads could not distinguish some IMGT-functional V segments, including TRBV6-2 and TRBV6-3, those segments were excluded. While some public TCRs were present in many individuals, most TCR sequences turned up only very rarely across donors. Compared with the approximately 670-donor mean, donors in an Asian-associated ancestry cluster had fewer N-insertions in productive TCRs, according to a later genetic analysis. Several of the top co-occurrence clusters appeared to be linked to parvovirus B19, influenza, CMV and Epstein-Barr virus, according to a later analysis. The classifier was reported to diagnose cytomegalovirus status with high specificity and sensitivity in both the original cohort and the validation cohort. According to a later analysis, TCR association rates differed among HLA loci, with DRB1 alleles showing the most associated TCRs and HLA-C alleles showing the fewest. A cluster of highly shared sequence variants was judged likely to represent a technical artifact of the sequencing pipeline. Strong co-occurrence of HLA alleles, especially DR and DQ, made assigning TCR associations to individual alleles difficult. About 15 rarely observed V segments, including chromosome 9 orphons, were excluded from the earlier analysis of almost 600 of the donors because counts were too low. HLA typing was unavailable for some donors at each locus, so association tests used only the typed subset. In vitro tests confirmed that three of the cytomegalovirus-associated TCR beta chains recognize cytomegalovirus antigens. Correlated functional status among segregating V segments might be attributable to linkage disequilibrium, but an unknown experimental factor could not be ruled out. The presence/absence analyses assumed that sequencing depth was roughly uniform across donors, and that assumption may not be true. A total of 150 to 200 TCR beta chains were listed by the study as associated with cytomegalovirus. At a false discovery rate of 0.05, a later analysis linked some 17,000 TCR beta sequences to specific HLA alleles. The cohort was sequenced for TCR beta chains only, and without alpha or paired-chain data the features that could be detected were limited. The authors suggested that the approach could potentially be extended to other disease states and immunological phenotypes.

Library construction relied on the immunoSEQ multiplex PCR assay. The multiplex PCR relied on a mix of 60 forward primers for TCR Vbeta segments and 13 reverse primers for TCR Jbeta segments. The CDR3 region of rearranged TCR beta genes was amplified from genomic DNA with a multiplex PCR assay. Amplified TCR beta libraries were sequenced as 87-base-pair reads on the Illumina HiSeq System. In the original analysis: A later analysis tallied around 87 million unique TCR beta chains across the 666 repertoires, and some 12 million of those chains were shared by two or more donors. A nearest-neighbor algorithm error-corrected the raw reads and collapsed the reads into unique sequences, merging closely related sequences to remove PCR and sequencing errors. To assign V, D and J gene segments, CDR3 sequences were aligned to IMGT reference sequences. Each retained sequence needed at least a six-nucleotide match to both a V gene segment and a J gene segment. Rearrangements were called productive when the CDR3 lacked stop codons and stayed in frame with V and J; all others were non-productive. Following IMGT convention, CDR3 was defined as the stretch from the second conserved V-encoded cysteine to the conserved J-encoded phenylalanine. The earlier analysis of about 610 of the donors excluded any sequence lacking an unambiguous match to a single V gene segment. In an earlier analysis of about 590 of the donors, a V segment was called functional when productive rearrangements were above 56.7%, and segregating when the standard deviation between donors exceeded 5%. To diagnose cytomegalovirus status from the catalog of TCR beta chain sequences, a statistical classification framework was built. In a later analysis, TCR nucleotide sequences were compared against IMGT/GENE-DB human TR gene sequences so that V and J genes could be assigned. In a later analysis, CDR3 sequences and most-parsimonious VDJ recombination scenarios were assigned using the TCRdist pipeline. In a later analysis, each TCR beta chain was defined by its CDR3 amino acid sequence together with its V-gene family, and reads without a unique V-gene family were excluded. As a way to deal with suspected cross-contamination and a sequencing artifact, a later analysis dropped hundreds of nucleotide sequences that were highly shared and had low generation probability. For each public chain, a later analysis derived a clonal expansion index from normalized ranks of inferred template counts within each repertoire. Generation probabilities in a later analysis came from a VDJ recombination model fitted to out-of-frame rearrangements, and those results were checked against IGoR. A later analysis scored TCR-TCR, TCR-HLA and TCR-CMV co-occurrence with hypergeometric tests, applying a repertoire-size bias correction to TCR pairs. A later analysis estimated false discovery rates by permuting HLA or CMV assignments 20 times. In a later analysis, co-occurring TCRs were grouped using DBSCAN, and TCRdist sequence similarity was added for clustering within HLA-allele-positive subsets. For co-occurrence clustering, repertoires with fewer than 30,000 or more than 120,000 public chains were excluded, along with several repertoires with anomalous nucleotide sharing. Imported from immuneACCESS, the table was reduced by TCRdb to in-frame sequences with V and J called. These copies leave out some clones; in studies compared against another copy, an unresolved V gene accounts for under half, and the cause of the remainder is not known. V and J calls and clone size are those listed in that table; D and trimming were worked out from the DNA. This sample has around 210,000 clones in its table, and around 80% of those were observed once. Together, the top ten hold 0.4% to 0.6% of the sample.

From cysteine to phenylalanine, the CDR3 is 18 amino acids long. CDR3 DNA is the only sequence kept; it has 54 bases, read in frame from the first base. The germline V end is reduced by 6 bases and the J end by 0 bases; junction bases left unmatched: 13. CDR1 and CDR2 (SEHNR, FQNEAQ) derive from the germline V gene (reference sequence). In total, roughly 670 healthy bone marrow donors made up the cohort. At the time of sampling, all cohort members were nominally healthy, though unrecorded immune exposures were likely present. The donor tested CMV seronegative and was one of the 352 seronegative cohort members. A peripheral blood sample was provided by each donor, and peripheral blood mononuclear cells were used for TCR beta sequencing. Genomic DNA was extracted from the blood cell samples with the Qiagen DNeasy Blood Extraction Kit. To note about this clone: The antigen this receptor binds is unknown. No quality values exist for individual bases; no much larger clone is one base distant.

The rearranged segments are TRBV7-9 and TRBJ2-7, and TRBD2 aligns with 11 junction nucleotides. The sequenced material came from PBMCs. The clonotype comes from a boy between 10 and 17 years old in good health and CMV-seronegative. The DNA reads TGTGCCAGCAGTCAAAATGCGGCTAGCGGGAGGAGCTCCTACGAGCAGTACTTC. This is translated as CASSQNAASGRSSYEQYF.